Included here is one T cell receptor (beta chain) sequence, with context. Its antigen remains unidentified. This record comes from a study of radiation and T cells in renal cell carcinoma. Libraries were prepared by immunoSEQ multiplex PCR; TCRdb keeps only in-frame clonotypes and omits some of them. The repertoire holds some 150,000 clones, with around nine tenths as singletons. Study-wide points: No pretreatment tumor biopsies were available for baseline clonotypes. Top tumor clonotypes rose in blood 2 weeks post-radiation, then contracted.

V was shortened by 0 bases and J by 5 bases, with 12 bases between the two germline ends. CDR1 SGHRS and CDR2 YFSETQ come from the germline V gene. The CDR3 totals 14 residues. Time point here: blood 4 weeks post-SBRT, at nephrectomy. Treatment noted: 15 Gy SBRT to primary tumor, nephrectomy 4 weeks later. The tumor was a clear cell renal cell carcinoma. The sequences come from blood, collected from a patient whose treatment included radiotherapy and nephrectomy. The sequence came from a woman in her fifties or sixties with renal cell carcinoma. The V call is TRBV5-1, the J call TRBJ2-7; D possibly uses TRBD1 or TRBD2 (5 bases each). Here the CDR3 DNA reads TGCGCCAGCAGCTTGGCTGGGGGAAAGAACGAGCAGTACTTC. Encoded protein: CASSLAGGKNEQYF.